The 12 T cell receptor beta chains below were found in one sample sequenced in a study of T cell responses to AZD1222 COVID-19 vaccine. This table comes from immunoSEQ multiplex PCR, and its TCRdb copy is limited to in-frame clones, with some not included. The data hold 98,000 or so clones, with 75% to 90% observed a single time. The source was peripheral blood, collected on day 0 of AZD1222 vaccination. The receptors originated from an adult in good health.

This clone appeared once. The chain recombines TRBV15 with TRBJ1-3, with D unclear. Trimming pared 1 base from V and 0 bases from J, leaving 13 bases between. Per germline, CDR1 LNHNV and CDR2 YYDKDF (reference sequence). The CDR3 has 17 amino acids. The chain's CDR3 is CATSRALSRLSGNTIYF. CDR3 coding DNA: TGTGCCACCAGCAGAGCCCTCTCGAGGCTCTCTGGAAACACCATATATTTT.

The V call is TRBV5-1, the J call TRBJ2-3, with TRBD2 identical over 9 bases. The CDR3 spans 16 residues. The germline CDR1 and CDR2 sequences are SGHRS and YFSETQ. J lost 4 bases, V lost 0 bases, and 6 bases had no gene match. Here the CDR3 reads CASSLEGGGASDTQYF. CDR3 in DNA: TGCGCCAGCAGCTTGGAGGGCGGGGGGGCCTCAGATACGCAGTATTTT.

The genes are TRBV7-9 and TRBJ1-1; D ambiguous. In germline, CDR1 is SEHNR, CDR2 FQNEAQ (reference sequence). Between the trimmed V and J ends, which lost 4 bases and 5 bases, there was a span of 17 bases. The CDR3 loop spans 15 amino acids. CDR3 residues: CASSSGPLRGTEAFF. The CDR3, as DNA: TGTGCCAGCAGCTCTGGACCCCTAAGAGGAACTGAAGCTTTCTTT. The full variable domain, completed using reference TRBV7-9 and TRBJ1-1, is DTGVSQNPRHKITKRGQNVTFRCDPISEHNRLYWYRQTLGQGPEFLTYFQNEAQLEKSRLLSDRFSAERPKGSFSTLEIQRTEQGDSAMYLCASSSGPLRGTEAFFGQGTRLTVV.

Concerning this clone itself: This is likely a read error, given that the CDR3 carries no conserved phenylalanine or tryptophan at its end. This chain links TRBV6-6 with TRBJ1-6; TRBD1 agrees at 7 bases. V lost 6 bases and J lost 13; bases outside the gene matches: 9. This CDR3 is built from 13 residues. CDR1 MNHNY and CDR2 SVGAGI come from the germline V gene (reference sequence). The CDR3 bases are TGTGCCAGCAGGGGGACAGCGTCCGATCCCCTCCACCTT. It specifies CASRGTASDPLHL.

The chain employs TRBV18 and TRBJ2-5; D possibly corresponds to TRBD1 (5 bases). The germline V gene has CDR1 KGHSH and CDR2 LQKENI. V was pared by 2 bases and J by 1 base, with 11 bases between. The CDR3 length is 15 residues. The chain's CDR3 is CASSPVTGLQETQYF. The CDR3 nucleotides read TGTGCCAGCTCACCAGTCACAGGCCTCCAAGAGACCCAGTACTTC.

The rearrangement joins TRBV19 to TRBJ1-3; D not certain. Looked up from germline, CDR1 is LNHDA and CDR2 is SQIVND (reference sequence). This CDR3 comprises 15 residues. Trimming took off 1 base at V and 0 bases at J, with 7 bases between the two ends. The CDR3 spells CASSIGVSSGNTIYF. The CDR3 region has the DNA TGTGCCAGTAGTATAGGTGTGAGCTCTGGAAACACCATATATTTT.

The rearrangement links TRBV24-1 to TRBJ2-3, with D tentatively TRBD1 (5 bases). CDR3 length: 13 amino acids. Trimming cost V 4 bases and J 8 bases, with 12 bases left between them. CDR1 and CDR2 (germline): KGHDR, SFDVKD. For the CDR3, the DNA is TGTGCCACCAGTGACGATTATGGGGCTACGCAGTATTTT. Protein sequence: CATSDDYGATQYF.

The V call is TRBV5-1, the J call TRBJ2-1, with 14 bases identical to TRBD2. Losses at the gene ends were 4 bases for V and 6 bases for J; bases not matched to a gene: 6. The germline V gene encodes CDR1 SGHRS and CDR2 YFSETQ. The CDR3 is 16 amino acids. The CDR3 region has the DNA TGCGCCAGCAGCCCCAAGACTAGCGGGGGGGGCAATGAGCAGTTCTTC. It yields the protein CASSPKTSGGGNEQFF.

V and J are TRBV7-6 and TRBJ2-2, with 7 bases fitting TRBD2. With V trimmed by 1 base and J by 6 bases, 2 bases remained unmatched. The germline V gene encodes CDR1 SGHVS and CDR2 FNYEAQ. The CDR3 has 14 residues. The chain's CDR3 is CASSLGGGAGELFF. The CDR3 coding sequence is TGTGCCAGCAGCTTAGGGGGGGGAGCCGGGGAGCTGTTTTTT.

V usage is TRBV18 and J usage is TRBJ1-1; 8 bases match TRBD1. The germline gives CDR1 KGHSH, CDR2 LQKENI. Unmatched junction bases numbered 8, after V lost 0 bases and J lost 5 bases. There are 16 residues in the CDR3. CDR3 in amino acids: CASSPPGAGGFTEAFF. The CDR3 region has the DNA TGTGCCAGCTCACCACCGGGGGCAGGGGGCTTTACTGAAGCTTTCTTT.

V is TRBV5-4 and J is TRBJ2-3; D may be TRBD2 (5 bases). CDR3 length: 14 residues. Germline V gene sequence: CDR1 SGHNT, CDR2 YYREEE (reference sequence). Trimming stripped 2 bases from V and 6 bases from J, with 13 bases between. The CDR3 DNA reads TGTGCCAGCAGCTTTTTCACGGGGTCGGATACGCAGTATTTT. Translation: CASSFFTGSDTQYF.

J is TRBJ1-1 and V is TRBV5-4; D perhaps matches TRBD1 (6 bases). CDR3 size: 14 residues. Trimming took 3 bases from V and 10 from J, leaving 19 bases between them. Germline CDR1 and CDR2: SGHNT and YYREEE (reference sequence). CDR3 coding DNA: TGTGCCAGCAGCTCCCCGGGGGGGGGCGGAGGAGCTTTCTTT. This encodes CASSSPGGGGGAFF. Using reference TRBV5-4 and TRBJ1-1 for the parts outside the CDR3, the full variable domain is ETGVTQSPTHLIKTRGQQVTLRCSSQSGHNTVSWYQQALGQGPQFIFQYYREEENGRGNFPPRFSGLQFPNYSSELNVNALELDDSALYLCASSSPGGGGGAFFGQGTRLTVV.